The 16 T cell receptor beta chains reported below all come from one sample, sequenced in a study of blood T cell repertoires in COVID-19. Assay used: immunoSEQ multiplex PCR; TCRdb lists only in-frame clones, some missing. This table has approximately 200,000 clones, roughly 84% appearing once. The specimen was peripheral blood. The receptors here all came from a man in his forties with acute or convalescent COVID-19.

This chain joins TRBV24-1 and TRBJ2-2; 7 bases match TRBD2. This CDR3 is built from 18 residues. With V trimmed by 3 bases and J by 0 bases, 9 bases remained unmatched. Germline lookup yields CDR1 KGHDR and CDR2 SFDVKD. The CDR3 nucleotides are TGTGCCACCAGTGATGCCGGCCGGGGGGAGGCGAACACCGGGGAGCTGTTTTTT. This encodes CATSDAGRGEANTGELFF.

The rearrangement links TRBV2 to TRBJ2-7; D might be TRBD1 (6 bases). Per the germline V gene, CDR1 is SNHLY and CDR2 is FYNNEI. Trimming cost V 8 bases and J 1 base, with 21 bases left between them. CDR3 length: 16 residues. CDR3 sequence reads: CASAEPPGHSSYEQYF. The CDR3 nucleotides are TGTGCCAGCGCGGAACCCCCGGGACACTCTTCCTACGAGCAGTACTTC.

V and J are TRBV3-1 (or the pseudogene TRBV3-2) and TRBJ1-4; 7 bases map to TRBD1. V shed 0 bases and J 8 bases; nucleotides not matched to a gene: 6. Germline-derived CDR1 and CDR2 are LGHDT and YNNKEL (reference sequence). This CDR3 is 15 amino acids long. The CDR3 DNA reads TGTGCCAGCAGCCAAGAGGAGGGGGCAGGGGAAAAACTGTTTTTT. Its translation: CASSQEEGAGEKLFF.

The gene calls are TRBV11-2 and TRBJ2-1; 10 bases map to TRBD2. Trimming removed 4 bases from V and 4 bases from J; junction bases left unmatched: 7. The germline gives CDR1 SGHAT, CDR2 FQNNGV. This CDR3 spans 16 amino acids. The CDR3 protein is CASSSPAAGGYNEQFF. Here the CDR3 DNA reads TGTGCCAGCAGCTCCCCCGCAGCGGGGGGGTACAATGAGCAGTTCTTC.

The CDR3 DNA is TGTGCCAGCAGCGGAAGGGTGCAGGGGAATTCACCCCTCCACTTT. Residues: CASSGRVQGNSPLHF. J is TRBJ1-6 and V is TRBV6-5, with D perhaps matching TRBD1 (6 bases). The V gene's germline CDR1 is MNHEY and CDR2 SVGAGI. The length of the CDR3 is 15 residues. Trimming pared 6 bases from V and 7 bases from J, leaving 16 bases between.

The CDR3 bases are TGTGCCAGTAGTGAAAGGAGGGATCTACGGCGGACTGAAGCTTTCTTT. Translating gives CASSERRDLRRTEAFF. This chain joins TRBV19 and TRBJ1-1, with unresolved D. Per germline, CDR1 LNHDA and CDR2 SQIVND (reference sequence). The CDR3 is 16 amino acids. Trimming removed 5 bases at V and 5 bases at J, with 21 bases between.

The rearrangement links TRBV30 to TRBJ1-5; no clear D gene. Germline V CDR1 and CDR2: GTSNPN, SVGIG (reference sequence). Trimming took 6 bases from V and 0 from J, leaving 12 bases between them. The CDR3 is 14 amino acids. The CDR3 is CACNRDSSNQPQHF. The CDR3 DNA is TGTGCCTGTAACCGGGATTCTAGCAATCAGCCCCAGCATTTT.

The chain couples TRBV5-8 to TRBJ1-1; no definite D call. This CDR3 comprises 14 residues. The germline V gene encodes CDR1 SGHTS and CDR2 YDEGEE. With 7 bases removed from V and 5 bases from J, the gap between germline ends came to 18 bases. The CDR3 coding sequence is TGTGCCAGCCGCTACCCTCCTTCGGGTACTGAAGCTTTCTTT. It codes for CASRYPPSGTEAFF.

The chain combines TRBV6-2 or TRBV6-3 with TRBJ2-1, with 8 bases matching TRBD1. Per germline, CDR1 MNHEY and CDR2 SVGEGT. The CDR3 consists of 14 residues. The ends lost 6 bases at V and 8 bases at J; junction bases unmatched: 9. The CDR3 nucleotides read TGTGCCAGCAGCGGCCAGGGGGCTGGCGATGAGCAGTTCTTC. Protein: CASSGQGAGDEQFF.

The CDR3 nucleotides are TGTGCCAGCAGCGCCAGGGGGCGGGGTGGCTACACCTTC. This codes for CASSARGRGGYTF. V and J are TRBV11-3 and TRBJ1-2; TRBD1 agrees at 8 bases. V dropped 5 bases and J dropped 7; count of bases not matched to a gene: 6. Germline V gene sequence: CDR1 SGHNT, CDR2 YENEEA. This CDR3 comprises 13 residues.

The gene calls are TRBV7-9 and TRBJ2-1, with D maybe TRBD1 (5 bases). The V gene's germline CDR1 is SEHNR and CDR2 FQNEAQ (reference sequence). The CDR3 is made up of 19 amino acids. V lost 1 base to trimming and J lost 1 base, with 20 bases between them. The CDR3 bases are TGTGCCAGCAGCTTAGTTGGCAGGGAATCGATTTGGTCCTACAATGAGCAGTTCTTC. It codes for CASSLVGRESIWSYNEQFF. Complete variable domain (other parts from reference TRBV7-9 and TRBJ2-1): DTGVSQNPRHKITKRGQNVTFRCDPISEHNRLYWYRQTLGQGPEFLTYFQNEAQLEKSRLLSDRFSAERPKGSFSTLEIQRTEQGDSAMYLCASSLVGRESIWSYNEQFFGPGTRLTVL.

The V gene is TRBV4-1, the J gene TRBJ2-2; D perhaps matches TRBD2 (7 bases). Trimming took off 6 bases at V and 4 bases at J, with 15 bases between the two ends. The CDR3 consists of 15 residues. In germline, CDR1 is MGHRA, CDR2 YSYEKL. The CDR3 is CASRPGGRGTGELFF. The DNA of the CDR3 is TGCGCCAGCAGGCCCGGGGGGCGCGGCACCGGGGAGCTGTTTTTT.

V usage is TRBV11-2 and J usage is TRBJ2-2; the D gene is possibly TRBD1 (6 bases). The CDR3 covers 12 residues. Germline V lookup: CDR1 SGHAT, CDR2 FQNNGV. Trimming pared 5 bases from V and 5 bases from J, leaving 6 bases between. CDR3 nucleotide sequence: TGTGCCAGCAGCCAGGGGACCGGGGAGCTGTTTTTT. Translating it yields CASSQGTGELFF.

This clone was detected many times. The chain joins TRBV5-6 to TRBJ2-5; 7 bases are shared with TRBD2. The germline CDR1 and CDR2 sequences are SGHDT and YYEEEE. The V segment lost 3 bases and the J segment 5 bases; nucleotides outside the gene matches: 4. This CDR3 contains 13 residues. The CDR3 loop reads CASSSAGQETQYF. CDR3 in DNA: TGTGCCAGCAGCTCAGCGGGGCAGGAGACCCAGTACTTC.

This clone has only one observation. The chain carries TRBV6-6 and TRBJ2-3; perhaps TRBD1 as D (7 bases). V was cut by 4 bases and J by 4 bases, with 15 bases left in between. The CDR3 spans 15 residues. Germline V lookup: CDR1 MNHNY, CDR2 SVGAGI (reference sequence). In nucleotides, the CDR3 is TGTGCCAGCAGTTTTTTGCAGGGGGGCGCAGATACGCAGTATTTT. Amino acids: CASSFLQGGADTQYF.

This clone was counted ten times or more. The V gene is TRBV6-2 or TRBV6-3, the J gene TRBJ2-5; D possibly corresponds to TRBD1 (6 bases). The germline gives CDR1 MNHEY, CDR2 SVGEGT. V was pared by 1 base and J by 1 base, with 7 bases between. This CDR3 has 14 amino acids. The CDR3 region has the DNA TGTGCCAGCAGTTACTGGGGGCCCCAAGAGACCCAGTACTTC. Its translation: CASSYWGPQETQYF.